These 25 T cell receptor beta chains share one sample of origin, sequenced in a study of T-cell memory formation after mild COVID-19 (dated by TCRdb to the early 2020s). The method was 5' RACE. The sequencer listed for this sample is Illumina NovaSeq 6000. Using fastp trimming at Q25 and MiXCR clonotype assembly, TCRdb reanalyzed the public sequencing data and kept in-frame beta chains. Rows matching on CDR3 protein sequence are summarized as one entry with the most common DNA and genes. In all, the sample holds hundreds of thousands of distinct CDR3 sequences, and around 25% of those were seen once. Under 15% of the sample comes from the top ten. Sequenced material: PBMCs or a T cell subset sorted from them (not recorded which). Receptors were obtained from an adult woman who had mild COVID-19 (a few samples of this study predate the infection). The sample titles of this study are shuffled in the database, so cell type and time point are left out; the donor was told from shared clones.

The rearrangement uses TRBV9 and TRBJ1-1, with D perhaps matching TRBD1 (6 bases). This CDR3 has 15 residues. In germline, CDR1 is SGDLS, CDR2 YYNGEE. The V end was cut by 0 bases, the J end by 0 bases, with 9 bases between. The CDR3 DNA reads as TGTGCCAGCAGCGTAGTGACAGGTTTGAACACTGAAGCTTTCTTT. Its translation: CASSVVTGLNTEAFF.

The chain uses TRBV7-8 and TRBJ2-3; D is possibly TRBD1 (5 bases). Trimming removed 8 bases from V and 0 bases from J, with 21 bases in between. In germline, CDR1 is SGHVS, CDR2 FQNEAQ. This CDR3 comprises 17 residues. CDR3 sequence: CASRRTASGYSTDTQYF. CDR3 DNA: TGTGCCAGCCGCAGGACCGCTTCAGGGTATAGCACAGATACGCAGTATTTT.

This chain links TRBV30 with TRBJ2-5; TRBD2 agrees at 12 bases. CDR3 length: 17 residues. The germline CDR1 and CDR2 sequences are GTSNPN and SVGIG (reference sequence). J was trimmed by 4 bases and V by 1 base; bases with no gene match: 10. The CDR3 protein is CAWSDPLSSGGGETQYF. CDR3 nucleotide sequence: TGTGCCTGGAGTGACCCCCTATCTAGCGGGGGGGGAGAGACCCAGTACTTC.

In its sample, this clonotype was seen a few times. The J gene is TRBJ1-1, the V gene TRBV7-2; unclear D gene. Trimming left V 7 bases short and J 7 bases short, with 16 bases between. From germline, CDR1 is SGHTA and CDR2 FQGNSA. CDR3 length: 13 amino acids. The CDR3 region is CASTQPPSSEAFF. CDR3 nucleotides: TGTGCCAGCACCCAACCTCCCAGTAGTGAAGCTTTCTTT. Filled out from reference TRBV7-2 and TRBJ1-1, the complete variable domain reads GAGVSQSPSNKVTEKGKDVELRCDPISGHTALYWYRQSLGQGLEFLIYFQGNSAPDKSGLPSDRFSAERTGGSVSTLTIQRTQQEDSAVYLCASTQPPSSEAFFGQGTRLTVV.

The J gene is TRBJ2-5, the V gene TRBV6-5; D unresolved. This CDR3 region has 15 residues. Germline CDR1 is MNHEY and CDR2 is SVGAGI. V lost 0 bases to trimming and J lost 4 bases, with 12 bases between them. The CDR3 region has the DNA TGTGCCAGCAGTTACTCGACCGGGTTTGGAGAGACCCAGTACTTC. Its translation is CASSYSTGFGETQYF.

In its sample, this clonotype was seen a few times. The V and J genes are TRBV5-6 and TRBJ2-3; 9 bases align to TRBD2. This CDR3 is built from 15 residues. V was clipped by 3 bases and J by 1 base; unmatched bases: 3. Germline V gene sequence: CDR1 SGHDT, CDR2 YYEEEE. CDR3 protein: CASSSGGGGTDTQYF. DNA for the CDR3: TGTGCCAGCAGCTCCGGCGGGGGGGGCACAGATACGCAGTATTTT.

The chain joins TRBV5-5 to TRBJ2-3; D is ambiguous. The germline V and J ends were trimmed by 4 bases and 6 bases, with 18 bases remaining between them. The V gene's germline CDR1 is SGHKS and CDR2 YYEKEE (reference sequence). This CDR3 is 15 amino acids long. Written as DNA, the CDR3 is TGTGCCAGCAGCCAAAAGGGAAACAACCTGGATACGCAGTATTTT. This translates into CASSQKGNNLDTQYF.

The gene calls are TRBV12-5 and TRBJ2-3, with a tentative D call TRBD2 (6 bases). Trimming shortened V by 1 base and J by 2 bases, and 10 bases separated the two germline ends. The CDR3 length is 15 residues. Germline-derived CDR1 and CDR2 are LGHNT and FRNRAP. Here the CDR3 reads CASGLGDSYTDTQYF. The CDR3 region has the DNA TGTGCTAGTGGTTTGGGGGACTCTTACACAGATACGCAGTATTTT.

This chain joins TRBV7-9 and TRBJ2-7; 14 bases fit TRBD2. The V and J ends lost 5 bases and 4 bases, in that order; junction bases with no gene match: 7. The CDR3 covers 16 residues. Germline V CDR1 and CDR2: SEHNR, FQNEAQ (reference sequence). As DNA, the CDR3 is TGTGCCAGCAGCCAGACTAGCGGGAGGGCCAGGTACGAGCAGTACTTC. Protein: CASSQTSGRARYEQYF.

This clonotype was detected a few times. The V and J genes are TRBV20-1 and TRBJ2-4; TRBD2 matches at 12 bases. Germline-derived CDR1 and CDR2 are DFQATT and SNEGSKA (reference sequence). The CDR3 runs 11 residues. The V segment lost 3 bases and the J segment 14 bases; nucleotides outside the gene matches: 2. CDR3 sequence: CSASRLAGEYF. The CDR3 DNA reads TGCAGTGCTAGCCGACTAGCGGGGGAGTACTTC.

There are a few counts of this clonotype. The chain is built from TRBV11-3 and TRBJ2-2, with 9 bases aligning to TRBD1. Trimming removed 4 bases from V and 7 bases from J; junction bases left unmatched: 10. This CDR3 has 16 amino acids. CDR1 is SGHNT and CDR2 is YENEEA in the germline V gene. CDR3 sequence: CASSSRDRAFSGELFF. In DNA, the CDR3 is TGTGCCAGCAGCTCCCGGGACAGGGCTTTCAGCGGGGAGCTGTTTTTT.

This chain uses TRBV11-3 with TRBJ2-1, with D perhaps TRBD2 (6 bases). Germline CDR1 is SGHNT and CDR2 is YENEEA. The V gene lost 3 bases and the J gene lost 0 bases, with 9 bases spanning the gap. The CDR3 is made up of 15 amino acids. CDR3 nucleotide sequence: TGTGCCAGCAGCTTGGGACTGGTCTCCTACAATGAGCAGTTCTTC. It codes for CASSLGLVSYNEQFF.

There are a few counts of this clonotype. The chain employs TRBV5-1 and TRBJ2-7; 11 bases are shared with TRBD2. Germline CDR1 reads SGHRS; CDR2 reads YFSETQ. Losses at the gene ends were 5 bases for V and 2 bases for J; bases not matched to a gene: 3. The CDR3 is 14 amino acids. The chain's CDR3 is CASRSGLAAYEQYF. The CDR3 bases are TGCGCCAGCAGATCGGGACTAGCGGCCTACGAGCAGTACTTC.

This rearrangement joins TRBV7-9 to TRBJ2-7; TRBD1 matches at 10 bases. CDR3 size: 14 residues. Germline V gene data show CDR1 as SEHNR and CDR2 as FQNEAQ (reference sequence). With V trimmed by 5 bases and J by 4 bases, 5 bases remained unmatched. CDR3 in amino acids: CASSPGQGMYEQYF. The CDR3 region has the DNA TGTGCCAGCAGCCCGGGACAGGGGATGTACGAGCAGTACTTC.

The chain links TRBV18 to TRBJ2-5, with 7 bases matching TRBD2. The CDR3 spans 16 residues. Losses at the gene ends were 3 bases for V and 0 bases for J; bases not matched to a gene: 7. CDR1 KGHSH and CDR2 LQKENI come from the germline V gene. The CDR3 is CASSPGLLANQETQYF. The CDR3 region has the DNA TGTGCCAGCTCACCGGGCTTACTAGCGAACCAAGAGACCCAGTACTTC.

J is TRBJ2-7 and V is TRBV6-1; D remains unclear. Trimming removed 8 bases at V and 6 bases at J, with 17 bases between. The CDR3 totals 13 residues. Germline CDR1 reads MNHNS; CDR2 reads SASEGT. The CDR3 is CASAGGAGIEQYF. The CDR3, as DNA: TGTGCCAGCGCCGGCGGCGCCGGAATCGAGCAGTACTTC.

The J gene is TRBJ1-4, the V gene TRBV3-1; D possibly corresponds to TRBD1 (6 bases). Germline loops: CDR1 LGHDT, CDR2 YNNKEL (reference sequence). Trimming stripped 3 bases from V and 5 bases from J, with 10 bases between. The length of the CDR3 is 14 residues. The CDR3 bases are TGTGCCAGCAGCCACCAAGGACAGAATGAAAAACTGTTTTTT. Residues: CASSHQGQNEKLFF.

V usage is TRBV27 and J usage is TRBJ1-1; 9 nucleotides match TRBD1. The germline V gene has CDR1 MNHEY and CDR2 SMNVEV (reference sequence). Trimming at V came to 4 bases and at J to 4 bases, leaving 13 bases not matched to a gene. This CDR3 contains 17 residues. The CDR3 reads CASSSPRWDRAGTEAFF. The CDR3 DNA reads as TGTGCCAGCAGTTCACCTAGATGGGACAGGGCGGGCACTGAAGCTTTCTTT.

This clonotype was seen a single time. The chain uses TRBV6-5 and TRBJ2-1; D is undetermined. Germline assignment: CDR1 MNHEY and CDR2 SVGAGI. This CDR3 contains 13 residues. Trimming took 6 bases from V and 10 from J, leaving 16 bases between them. The CDR3 protein is CASSSVTVGEQFF. CDR3 sequence (DNA): TGTGCCAGCAGCTCCGTGACGGTGGGGGAGCAGTTCTTC.

This clonotype was seen a handful of times. This rearrangement joins TRBV20-1 to TRBJ1-2, with 10 bases fitting TRBD1. This CDR3 region has 14 residues. Losses at the gene ends were 4 bases for V and 4 bases for J; bases not matched to a gene: 6. Germline-derived CDR1 and CDR2 are DFQATT and SNEGSKA (reference sequence). The DNA for the CDR3 is TGCAGTGCTATCGGGACAGGGGATATCTATGGCTACACCTTC. Translating gives CSAIGTGDIYGYTF.

This clonotype appeared a few times. The chain carries TRBV7-2 and TRBJ1-5, with D tentatively TRBD1 (5 bases). V dropped 5 bases and J dropped 2 bases, with 25 bases sitting between them. Germline V CDR1 and CDR2: SGHTA, FQGNSA. CDR3 length: 19 amino acids. For the CDR3, the DNA is TGTGCCAGCAGCCCAGAGGGGTCTTGGGTAACTGCAGGCAATCAGCCCCAGCATTTT. The encoded protein is CASSPEGSWVTAGNQPQHF.

There are a few counts of this clonotype. This chain links TRBV7-3 with TRBJ2-1, with TRBD2 as a possible D gene (6 bases). With 0 bases removed from V and 7 bases from J, the gap between germline ends came to 16 bases. CDR3 length: 16 residues. Germline values: CDR1 SGHTA, CDR2 FQGTGA. CDR3 nucleotides: TGTGCCAGCAGCTTAACCCCCTTGACTAGTTGGAATGAGCAGTTCTTC. This encodes CASSLTPLTSWNEQFF.

The genes are TRBV12-3 or TRBV12-4 and TRBJ2-1, with 7 bases that match TRBD2. This CDR3 has 19 amino acids. V was pared by 6 bases and J by 0 bases, with 17 bases of the junction left unmatched. The CDR3 is CASRLAYALAAASYNEQFF. CDR3 nucleotides: TGTGCCAGCAGGCTAGCATACGCGCTAGCGGCAGCCTCCTACAATGAGCAGTTCTTC.

V and J are TRBV11-3 and TRBJ2-1, with D unclear. Per the germline V gene, CDR1 is SGHNT and CDR2 is YENEEA. The germline V and J ends were trimmed by 5 bases and 4 bases, with 9 bases remaining between them. The length of the CDR3 is 13 residues. In nucleotides, the CDR3 is TGTGCCAGCAGCGAAAACCCTTACAATGAGCAGTTCTTC. Encoded protein: CASSENPYNEQFF. The whole variable domain, filled in from reference TRBV11-3 and TRBJ2-1, reads EAGVVQSPRYKIIEKKQPVAFWCNPISGHNTLYWYLQNLGQGPELLIRYENEEAVDDSQLPKDRFSAERLKGVDSTLKIQPAELGDSAVYLCASSENPYNEQFFGPGTRLTVL.

This rearrangement joins TRBV6-5 to TRBJ2-1; D remains ambiguous. This CDR3 region has 14 residues. Trimming cost V 2 bases and J 5 bases, with 10 bases left between them. Germline V gene sequence: CDR1 MNHEY, CDR2 SVGAGI. The CDR3 bases are TGTGCCAGCAGTTACGCAGGTAACAACAATGAGCAGTTCTTC. The encoded protein is CASSYAGNNNEQFF.